This TCR beta chain was captured in a study of response to subunit inactivated influenza vaccine. TCRdb used MiXCR to reprocess the RT-PCR reads, holding one entry per CDR3 protein. The table includes around 500,000 distinct CDR3 sequences, 9.5% to 13% detected once. This clonotype was counted only a few times. Its antigen is still unknown. Findings and caveats of the study: It was suggested by the authors that few new T cells are recruited by each seasonal influenza vaccination.

The specimen was PBMCs from blood, collected roughly 48 days after vaccination. The receptor's source is a man aged 45 to 65 who received an inactivated influenza vaccine.

The CDR3 nucleotides are TGCGCCAGCAGCTTGGAAAGTCTTGGCGAGCAGTACTTC. Protein product: CASSLESLGEQYF. The chain combines TRBV5-1 with TRBJ2-7; D unresolved. V dropped 0 bases and J dropped 6 bases, with 10 bases sitting between them. CDR1 and CDR2 (germline): SGHRS, YFSETQ. The CDR3 has 13 amino acids. The whole variable domain, remainder taken from reference TRBV5-1 and TRBJ2-7, is KAGVTQTPRYLIKTRGQQVTLSCSPISGHRSVSWYQQTPGQGLQFLFEYFSETQRNKGNFPGRFSGRQFSNSRSEMNVSTLELGDSALYLCASSLESLGEQYFGPGTRLTVT.